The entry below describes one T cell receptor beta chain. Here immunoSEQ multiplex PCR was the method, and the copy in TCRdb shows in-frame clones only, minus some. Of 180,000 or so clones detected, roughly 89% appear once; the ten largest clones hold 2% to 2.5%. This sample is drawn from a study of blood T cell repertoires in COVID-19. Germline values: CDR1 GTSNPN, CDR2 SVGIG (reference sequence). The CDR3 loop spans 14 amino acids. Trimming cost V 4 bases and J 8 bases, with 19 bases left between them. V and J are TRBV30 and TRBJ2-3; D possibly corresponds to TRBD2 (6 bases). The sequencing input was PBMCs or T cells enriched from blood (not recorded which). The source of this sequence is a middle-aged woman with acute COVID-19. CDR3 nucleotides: TGTGCCTGGACCTTATTGGGGGGTGGAGGTACGCAGTATTTT. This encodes CAWTLLGGGGTQYF.